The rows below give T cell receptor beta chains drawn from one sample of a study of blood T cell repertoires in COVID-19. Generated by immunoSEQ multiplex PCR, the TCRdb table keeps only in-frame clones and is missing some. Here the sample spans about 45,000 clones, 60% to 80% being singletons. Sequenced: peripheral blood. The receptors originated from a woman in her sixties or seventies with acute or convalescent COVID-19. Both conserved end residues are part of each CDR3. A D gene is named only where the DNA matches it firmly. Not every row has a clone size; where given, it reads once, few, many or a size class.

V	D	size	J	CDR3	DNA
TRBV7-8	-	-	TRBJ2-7	CASSLAAGEWTYEQYF	TGTGCCAGCAGCTTAGCTGCAGGGGAATGGACCTACGAGCAGTACTTC
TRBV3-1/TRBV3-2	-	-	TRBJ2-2	CASSAVVPGELFF	TGTGCCAGCAGTGCCGTAGTTCCCGGGGAGCTGTTTTTT
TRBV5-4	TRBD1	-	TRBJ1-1	CASSPGQGEIRNTEAFF	TGTGCCAGCAGCCCCGGACAGGGAGAGATCCGGAACACTGAAGCTTTCTTT
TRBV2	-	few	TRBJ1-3	CASTQETSGNTIYF	TGTGCCAGTACCCAGGAAACCTCTGGAAACACCATATATTTT
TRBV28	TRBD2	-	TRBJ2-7	CASTLLAGGRVSEQYF	TGTGCCAGCACTCTACTAGCGGGAGGGCGGGTGAGTGAGCAGTACTTC
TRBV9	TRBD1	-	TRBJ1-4	CASRAGTGEGEKLFF	TGTGCCAGCAGAGCAGGGACAGGGGAGGGTGAAAAACTGTTTTTT
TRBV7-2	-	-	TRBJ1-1	CASSPAGGWNTEAFF	TGTGCCAGCAGCCCCGCGGGGGGCTGGAACACTGAAGCTTTCTTT
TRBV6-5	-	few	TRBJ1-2	CASRLQQGRDYGYTF	TGTGCCAGCAGACTACAACAGGGTCGGGACTATGGCTACACCTTC
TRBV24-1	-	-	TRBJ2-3	CATRDTYTDTQYF	TGTGCCACCCGGGACACCTACACAGATACGCAGTATTTT
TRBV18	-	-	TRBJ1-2	CASSPSPGRATMGYTF	TGTGCCAGCTCGCCGTCCCCGGGGAGAGCCACTATGGGCTACACCTTC
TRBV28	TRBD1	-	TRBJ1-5	CASSLPQGQGQPQHF	TGTGCCAGCAGTTTACCCCAGGGACAGGGACAGCCCCAGCATTTT
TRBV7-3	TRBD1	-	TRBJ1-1	CASSLTVGDRARNYWDTEAFF	TGTGCCAGCAGCTTAACAGTCGGGGACAGGGCAAGGAACTATTGGGACACTGAAGCTTTCTTT
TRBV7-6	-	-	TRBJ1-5	CASSPGLAYSNQPQHF	TGTGCCAGCAGCCCGGGTCTTGCATATAGCAATCAGCCCCAGCATTTT
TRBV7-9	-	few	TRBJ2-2	CASSLVAGGTGELFF	TGTGCCAGCAGCTTAGTCGCAGGCGGGACCGGGGAGCTGTTTTTT
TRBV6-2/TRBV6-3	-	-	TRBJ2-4	CASTPRGGGAKNIQYF	TGTGCCAGCACCCCTCGTGGAGGGGGCGCCAAAAACATTCAGTACTTC
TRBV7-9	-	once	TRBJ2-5	CASSPEQSQYF	TGTGCCAGCAGCCCAGAACAGTCCCAGTACTTC
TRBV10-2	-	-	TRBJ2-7	CASSERSLSYEQYF	TGCGCCAGCAGTGAACGGAGCCTCTCCTACGAGCAGTACTTC
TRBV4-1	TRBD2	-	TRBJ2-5	CASSQEGRGGLETQYF	TGCGCCAGCAGCCAAGAAGGGCGGGGGGGCCTAGAGACCCAGTACTTC
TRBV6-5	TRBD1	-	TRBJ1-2	CASSYGTDRSPYTF	TGTGCCAGCAGTTACGGGACGGACAGGTCTCCATACACCTTC
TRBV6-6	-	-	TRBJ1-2	CASSYAGDGYTF	TGTGCCAGCAGTTACGCAGGGGATGGCTACACCTTC
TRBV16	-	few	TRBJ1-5	CASSQSGQANQPQHF	TGTGCCAGCAGCCAATCGGGGCAAGCCAATCAGCCCCAGCATTTT
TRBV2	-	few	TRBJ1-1	CASLRNTEAFF	TGTGCCAGTCTACGGAACACTGAAGCTTTCTTT
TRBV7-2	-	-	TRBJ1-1	CASSSQMNTEAFF	TGTGCCAGCAGCTCACAGATGAACACTGAAGCTTTCTTT
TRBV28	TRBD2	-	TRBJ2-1	CASVAGAYNEQFF	TGTGCCAGCGTAGCGGGAGCCTACAATGAGCAGTTCTTC
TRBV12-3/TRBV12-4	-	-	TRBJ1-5	CASSLYVQPQHF	TGTGCCAGCAGTTTATATGTTCAGCCCCAGCATTTT
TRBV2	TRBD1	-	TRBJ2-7	CASSPSAGTGTYEQYF	TGTGCCAGCAGCCCCTCCGCCGGGACAGGAACCTACGAGCAGTACTTC
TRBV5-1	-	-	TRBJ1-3	CASSYALTGSGNTIYF	TGCGCCAGCAGCTACGCCTTAACAGGGTCTGGAAACACCATATATTTT
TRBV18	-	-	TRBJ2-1	CASSPRLASNEQFF	TGTGCCAGCTCACCACGGCTAGCGAGCAATGAGCAGTTCTTC
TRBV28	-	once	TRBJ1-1	CASSLAGRAATEAFF	TGTGCCAGCAGTTTAGCAGGCAGGGCGGCCACTGAAGCTTTCTTT
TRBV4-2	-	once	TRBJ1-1	CASSQDSGGRTEAFF	TGTGCCAGCAGCCAAGATTCGGGGGGGCGCACTGAAGCTTTCTTT
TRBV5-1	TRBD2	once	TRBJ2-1	CASSRGLAGGSYNEQFF	TGCGCCAGCAGCCGAGGACTAGCGGGAGGCTCCTACAATGAGCAGTTCTTC
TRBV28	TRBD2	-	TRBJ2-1	CASSSGGSSYNEQFF	TGTGCCAGCAGCAGCGGGGGGAGCTCCTACAATGAGCAGTTCTTC